What follows is one T cell receptor beta chain and its context. The data were taken from a study of blood T cell repertoires in COVID-19. Germline CDR1 reads SGDLS; CDR2 reads YYNGEE. The length of the CDR3 is 18 residues. V was pared by 0 bases and J by 0 bases, with 8 bases of the junction left unmatched. The data were produced by immunoSEQ multiplex PCR, yet TCRdb's version contains in-frame clones alone and is incomplete. Among over 50,000 clones listed, about 90% were seen once. This TCR came from a man aged 55 to 70 with acute or convalescent COVID-19. Sequencing was done on a sample of peripheral blood. The V gene is TRBV9, the J gene TRBJ1-3; 8 bases map to TRBD1. Written as DNA, the CDR3 is TGTGCCAGCAGCGTAGGAGATAACAGGGGGAGCTCTGGAAACACCATATATTTT. As protein: CASSVGDNRGSSGNTIYF.